This TCR beta chain was sequenced for a study of PD-1 blockade in classical Hodgkin lymphoma. Broader study findings: Diversity in CD4+ TCRs, unlike that measured in CD8+ TCRs, had risen significantly by C4D1. Although disease activity or prior therapy may be involved, causes of the repertoire differences remain undefined.

Regarding this clone: The antigen remains undetermined.

Every one of the patients relapsed after autologous stem cell transplantation (brentuximab vedotin exposure was variable). The table came from immunoSEQ multiplex PCR; TCRdb's copy has only in-frame clones and leaves some out. Of about 14,000 clones listed, around 84% are singletons. The CDR3 sequence is 14 residues long. CDR1 LNHDA and CDR2 SQIVND come from the germline V gene (reference sequence). Trimming took 5 bases from V and 4 from J, leaving 14 bases between them. The receptor was isolated from a human donor with classical Hodgkin lymphoma. This specimen was peripheral blood mononuclear cells (PBMCs), taken at baseline. The chain has TRBV19 and TRBJ1-2; D remains unclear. CDR3 protein: CASSRPDRLYGYTF. The CDR3, as DNA: TGTGCCAGTAGTCGACCGGACCGACTCTATGGCTACACCTTC.